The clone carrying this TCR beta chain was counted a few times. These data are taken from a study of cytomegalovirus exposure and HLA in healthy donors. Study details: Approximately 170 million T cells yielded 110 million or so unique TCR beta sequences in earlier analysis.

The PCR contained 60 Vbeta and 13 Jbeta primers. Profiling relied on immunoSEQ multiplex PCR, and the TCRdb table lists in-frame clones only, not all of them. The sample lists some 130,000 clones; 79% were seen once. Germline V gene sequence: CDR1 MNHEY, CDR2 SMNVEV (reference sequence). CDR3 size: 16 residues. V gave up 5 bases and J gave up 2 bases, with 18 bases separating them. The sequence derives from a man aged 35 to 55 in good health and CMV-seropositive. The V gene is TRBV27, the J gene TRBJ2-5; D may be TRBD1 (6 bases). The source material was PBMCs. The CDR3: CASSPKVTGHQETQYF. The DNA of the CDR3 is TGTGCCAGCAGTCCGAAGGTGACGGGACATCAAGAGACCCAGTACTTC.